This TCR beta chain is from a study of cytomegalovirus exposure and HLA in healthy donors. Study overall: Unique TCRs from HLA-typed donors, approximately 80 million of them, were held in an early data release.

Of note for this clone: Its antigen is unknown.

V lost 4 bases, J lost 0 bases, and 4 bases lay in between. CDR3 length equals 12 residues. Germline V gene sequence: CDR1 MNHNY, CDR2 SVGAGI (reference sequence). This PCR relied on a set of 60 Vbeta primers and 13 Jbeta primers. The method was immunoSEQ multiplex PCR; TCRdb's version includes in-frame clones alone and lacks a portion of them. In all, the sample yields roughly 120,000 clones. Study-level results: The authors later found most CMV-associated TCR beta chains appeared HLA-restricted.

The sequence was obtained from a man under 40 in good health and CMV-seronegative. The material sequenced was PBMCs. The J gene is TRBJ2-7, the V gene TRBV6-6; D is unclear. CDR3 loop: CASSFISYEQYF. CDR3 bases: TGTGCCAGCAGTTTCATCTCCTACGAGCAGTACTTC.